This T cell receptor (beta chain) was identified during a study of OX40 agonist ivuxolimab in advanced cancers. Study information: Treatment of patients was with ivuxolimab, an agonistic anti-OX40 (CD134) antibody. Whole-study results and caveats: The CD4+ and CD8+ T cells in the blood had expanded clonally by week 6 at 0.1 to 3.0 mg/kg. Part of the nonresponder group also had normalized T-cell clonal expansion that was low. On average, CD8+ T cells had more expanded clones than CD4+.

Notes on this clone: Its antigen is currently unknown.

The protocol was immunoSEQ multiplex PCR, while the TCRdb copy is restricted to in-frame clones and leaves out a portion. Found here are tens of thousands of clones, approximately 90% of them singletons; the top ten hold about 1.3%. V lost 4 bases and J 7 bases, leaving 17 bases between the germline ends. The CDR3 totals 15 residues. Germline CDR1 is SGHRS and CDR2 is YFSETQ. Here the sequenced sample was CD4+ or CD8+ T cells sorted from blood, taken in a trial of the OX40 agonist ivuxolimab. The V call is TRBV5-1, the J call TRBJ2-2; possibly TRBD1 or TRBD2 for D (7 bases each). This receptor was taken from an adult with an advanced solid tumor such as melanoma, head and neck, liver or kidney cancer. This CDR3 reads CASSLRTGGGGELFF. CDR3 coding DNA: TGCGCCAGCAGCCTCCGGACAGGCGGGGGCGGGGAGCTGTTTTTT. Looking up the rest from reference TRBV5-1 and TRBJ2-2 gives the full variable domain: KAGVTQTPRYLIKTRGQQVTLSCSPISGHRSVSWYQQTPGQGLQFLFEYFSETQRNKGNFPGRFSGRQFSNSRSEMNVSTLELGDSALYLCASSLRTGGGGELFFGEGSRLTVL.